This T cell receptor beta chain was identified during a study of shared clonotypes between healthy human individuals. This CDR3 is 13 amino acids long. The germline V gene encodes CDR1 SGHTA and CDR2 FQGNSA. Trimming took 1 base from V and 5 from J, leaving 8 bases between them. DNA at around 190 ng, 30,000 or so T cell genomes, went into sorted-subset replicate PCRs. The method was immunoSEQ multiplex PCR; TCRdb's version includes in-frame clones alone and lacks a portion of them. This table has approximately 1,000,000 clones, 75% to 85% appearing once. The specimen was memory CD4+ T cells from PBMCs. The subset is: CD45RA-negative fraction. The V gene is TRBV7-2, the J gene TRBJ2-5; D call uncertain. The TCR comes from a man between 18 and 29 years old in good health. Some clones in this sample may be carry-over from other donors' samples. As DNA, the CDR3 is TGTGCCAGCAGCTTAGTCATGAGGGAGACCCAGTACTTC. Translated: CASSLVMRETQYF.